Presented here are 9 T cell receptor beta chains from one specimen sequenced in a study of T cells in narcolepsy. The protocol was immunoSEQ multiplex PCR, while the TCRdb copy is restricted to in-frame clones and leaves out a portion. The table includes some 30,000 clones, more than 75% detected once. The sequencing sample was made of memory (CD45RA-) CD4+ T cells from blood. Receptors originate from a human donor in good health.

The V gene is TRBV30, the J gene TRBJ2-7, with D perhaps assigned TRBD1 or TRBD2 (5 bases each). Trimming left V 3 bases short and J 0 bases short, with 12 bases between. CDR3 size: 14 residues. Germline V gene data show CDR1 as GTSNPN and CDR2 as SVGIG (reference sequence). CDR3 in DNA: TGTGCCTGGAGCCGCGGTGGGACCTCCTACGAGCAGTACTTC. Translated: CAWSRGGTSYEQYF. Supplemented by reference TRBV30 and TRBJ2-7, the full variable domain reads SQTIHQWPATLVQPVGSPLSLECTVEGTSNPNLYWYRQAAGRGLQLLFYSVGIGQISSEVPQNLSASRPQDRQFILSSKKLLLSDSGFYLCAWSRGGTSYEQYFGPGTRLTVT.

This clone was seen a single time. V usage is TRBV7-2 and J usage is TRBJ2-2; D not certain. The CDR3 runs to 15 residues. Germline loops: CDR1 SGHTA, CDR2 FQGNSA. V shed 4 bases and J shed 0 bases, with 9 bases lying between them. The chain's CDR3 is CASSSVLSNTGELFF. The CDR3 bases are TGTGCCAGCAGCTCGGTACTATCGAACACCGGGGAGCTGTTTTTT.

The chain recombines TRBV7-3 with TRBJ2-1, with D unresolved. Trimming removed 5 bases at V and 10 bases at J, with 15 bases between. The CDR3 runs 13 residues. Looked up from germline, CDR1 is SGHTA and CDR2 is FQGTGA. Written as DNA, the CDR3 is TGTGCCAGCAGCCTTTCCACGGTAGCCGAGCAGTTCTTC. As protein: CASSLSTVAEQFF.

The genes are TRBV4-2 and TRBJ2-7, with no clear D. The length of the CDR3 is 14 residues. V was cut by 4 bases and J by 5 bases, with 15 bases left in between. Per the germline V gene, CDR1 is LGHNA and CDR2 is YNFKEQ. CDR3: CASSRGFSGDEQYF. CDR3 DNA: TGTGCCAGCAGCCGGGGTTTCAGTGGGGACGAGCAGTACTTC.

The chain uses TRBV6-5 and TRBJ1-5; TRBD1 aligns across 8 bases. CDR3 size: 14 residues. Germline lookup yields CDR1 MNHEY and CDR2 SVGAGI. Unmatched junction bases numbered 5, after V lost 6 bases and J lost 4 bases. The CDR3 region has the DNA TGTGCCAGCAGAGGGGGGACAGGAAATCAGCCCCAGCATTTT. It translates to CASRGGTGNQPQHF.

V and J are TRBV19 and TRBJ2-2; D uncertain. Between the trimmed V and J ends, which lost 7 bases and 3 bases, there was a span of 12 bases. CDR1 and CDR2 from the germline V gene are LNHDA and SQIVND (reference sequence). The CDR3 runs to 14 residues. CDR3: CASIVRADTGELFF. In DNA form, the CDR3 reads TGTGCCAGTATCGTAAGGGCCGACACCGGGGAGCTGTTTTTT.

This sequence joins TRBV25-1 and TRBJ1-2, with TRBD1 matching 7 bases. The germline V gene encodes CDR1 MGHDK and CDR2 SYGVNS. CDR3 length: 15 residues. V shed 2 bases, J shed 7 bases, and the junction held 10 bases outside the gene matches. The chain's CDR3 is CASSERGRGRSGYTF. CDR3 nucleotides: TGTGCCAGCAGTGAACGGGGGAGGGGGCGGAGTGGCTACACCTTC.

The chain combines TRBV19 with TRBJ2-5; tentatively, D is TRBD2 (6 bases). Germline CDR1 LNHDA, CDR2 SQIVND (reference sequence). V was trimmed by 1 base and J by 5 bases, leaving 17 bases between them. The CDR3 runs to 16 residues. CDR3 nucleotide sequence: TGTGCCAGTAGTATAGGCGGGACCAATGGAGGGGAGACCCAGTACTTC. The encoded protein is CASSIGGTNGGETQYF.

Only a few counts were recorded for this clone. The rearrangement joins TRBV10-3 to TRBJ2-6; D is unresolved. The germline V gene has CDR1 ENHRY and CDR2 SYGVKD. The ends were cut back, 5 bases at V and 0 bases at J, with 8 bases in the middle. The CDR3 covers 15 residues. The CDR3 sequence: CAISTVGSGANVLTF. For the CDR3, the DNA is TGTGCCATCAGTACCGTCGGCTCTGGGGCCAACGTCCTGACTTTC.